Shown below are 2 T cell receptor beta chains from a single sample sequenced in a study of identical twins. TCRdb re-called the 5' RACE reads with MiXCR, one entry per CDR3 protein. The table lists hundreds of thousands of distinct CDR3 sequences, roughly 8.6% of them singletons. The same data also went into a second study, on yellow fever vaccine responses in identical twins.

The material sequenced was memory (CD45RO+) T cells sorted from blood. Receptors were obtained from a woman under 30 in good health.

This clonotype was detected only a few times. The CDR3 DNA reads as TGCGCCAGCAGCTTGACAGGGGGCTTCACCGGGGAGCTGTTTTTT. This gives the protein CASSLTGGFTGELFF. V and J are TRBV5-1 and TRBJ2-2; 9 nucleotides match TRBD1. Germline loops: CDR1 SGHRS, CDR2 YFSETQ. With 1 base clipped from V and 4 bases from J, the junction kept 2 bases outside the gene matches. CDR3 length: 15 amino acids.

This clonotype has a handful of counts. The V call is TRBV3-1, the J call TRBJ2-3; 11 nucleotides match TRBD2. J was trimmed by 7 bases and V by 2 bases; bases with no gene match: 5. Germline lookup yields CDR1 LGHDT and CDR2 YNNKEL (reference sequence). This CDR3 region has 15 residues. The CDR3: CASSQSLAGGNTQYF. CDR3 coding DNA: TGTGCCAGCAGCCAAAGCCTAGCGGGGGGAAATACGCAGTATTTT.